This note documents a single TCR beta chain sequence. Its antigen is unknown. This entry is derived from a study of cytomegalovirus exposure and HLA in healthy donors. Study results and caveats: For TCR beta chains, V- and J-gene trimming was later linked to a missense DCLRE1C variant. The productive fraction for most TCR beta V segments was about 90% or about 30% in an earlier analysis. TCR beta sequences reportedly predicted the HLA-A and HLA-B alleles of most subjects accurately.

The CDR3 extends over 16 amino acids. Looked up from germline, CDR1 is SGHRS and CDR2 is YFSETQ. Trimming left V 3 bases short and J 6 bases short, with 21 bases between. Primers: 60 Vbeta forward and 13 Jbeta reverse. Assay used: immunoSEQ multiplex PCR; TCRdb lists only in-frame clones, some missing. The repertoire holds 150,000 to 200,000 clones, with around 78% as singletons. This sequence originates from a woman in her forties or fifties in good health and CMV-seropositive. The J gene is TRBJ1-1, the V gene TRBV5-1, with D maybe TRBD1 (5 bases). Sequenced sample: PBMCs. The CDR3 region has the DNA TGCGCCAGCAGCTCCTCTGCGGCAGCTAAGGGGCCTGAAGCTTTCTTT. Encoded protein: CASSSSAAAKGPEAFF.